The 23 T cell receptor beta chains below come from one sample, sequenced in a study of human T cells and chemical hapten exposure. A single record per CDR3 protein comes from TCRdb applying MiXCR to the RACE reads. The sample shows more than 250,000 distinct CDR3 sequences, over 7.5% of them seen only once. Indicated time point: pre-sensitization, week 0. Treatment given: therapeutic diphenylcyclopropenone sensitization with weekly scalp DPC. The source was whole blood, collected in connection with sensitization to the hapten diphenylcyclopropenone (DPC). Receptors were obtained from a man between 18 and 35 years old with alopecia areata. Some clones in this sample may be carry-over from other donors' samples.

J is TRBJ1-6 and V is TRBV4-3; the match to TRBD1 covers 8 bases. CDR1 and CDR2 (germline): LGHNA, YSLEER. The CDR3 extends over 17 amino acids. V dropped 0 bases and J dropped 9; count of bases not matched to a gene: 10. The CDR3 region has the DNA TGCGCCAGCAGCCAAGATTCCCCACAGGGGGATGTTTCACCCCTCCACTTT. Translation gives CASSQDSPQGDVSPLHF.

The chain is built from TRBV20-1 and TRBJ1-5; 7 bases align to TRBD1. Germline values: CDR1 DFQATT, CDR2 SNEGSKA (reference sequence). V shed 2 bases, J shed 0 bases, and the junction held 7 bases outside the gene matches. This CDR3 has 16 residues. The chain's CDR3 is CSARPTGFYSNQPQHF. DNA for the CDR3: TGCAGTGCTAGACCGACAGGGTTTTATAGCAATCAGCCCCAGCATTTT.

J is TRBJ2-3 and V is TRBV6-2 or TRBV6-3; D gene unclear. The CDR3 totals 14 residues. CDR1 MNHEY and CDR2 SVGEGT come from the germline V gene. V was trimmed by 6 bases and J by 2 bases, leaving 12 bases between them. For the CDR3, the DNA is TGTGCCAGCAGCCTCCTACGCGTCACAGATACGCAGTATTTT. Encoded protein: CASSLLRVTDTQYF.

This chain links TRBV4-1 with TRBJ2-5; a weak D match, TRBD2 (5 bases). The CDR3 extends over 15 amino acids. CDR1 and CDR2 from the germline V gene are MGHRA and YSYEKL. Deletions cut 0 bases from V and 2 bases from J, with 10 bases between. CDR3 coding DNA: TGCGCCAGCAGCCAAGACGGTCTAGCACAAGAGACCCAGTACTTC. Its protein product is CASSQDGLAQETQYF.

In its sample, this clonotype was seen many times. CDR3 amino acids: CASSQDARPASYEQYF. In DNA form, the CDR3 reads TGCGCCAGCAGCCAAGATGCGAGGCCCGCATCCTACGAGCAGTACTTC. This chain uses TRBV4-3 with TRBJ2-7; D is unresolved. Trimming shortened V by 0 bases and J by 1 base, and 13 bases separated the two germline ends. The CDR3 sequence is 16 residues long. Germline V lookup: CDR1 LGHNA, CDR2 YSLEER.

This chain joins TRBV7-9 and TRBJ1-1; D is uncertain. Trimming shortened V by 1 base and J by 0 bases, and 15 bases separated the two germline ends. The CDR3 is 17 amino acids. Germline CDR1 reads SEHNR; CDR2 reads FQNEAQ (reference sequence). The CDR3 region has the DNA TGTGCCAGCAGCTTAGATTCGGGCGGCAACATGAACACTGAAGCTTTCTTT. Its translation is CASSLDSGGNMNTEAFF. Together with reference TRBV7-9 and TRBJ1-1, the CDR3 gives the full variable domain: DTGVSQNPRHKITKRGQNVTFRCDPISEHNRLYWYRQTLGQGPEFLTYFQNEAQLEKSRLLSDRFSAERPKGSFSTLEIQRTEQGDSAMYLCASSLDSGGNMNTEAFFGQGTRLTVV.

This clonotype has more than one count but fewer than ten. The CDR3 spells CASSTDNEQFF. CDR3 bases: TGTGCCAGCAGTACCGACAATGAGCAGTTCTTC. This chain links TRBV6-5 with TRBJ2-1, with D hard to call. V was clipped by 5 bases and J by 5 bases, with 4 bases between them. In germline, CDR1 is MNHEY, CDR2 SVGAGI. CDR3 length: 11 amino acids.

The gene calls are TRBV6-2 or TRBV6-3 and TRBJ2-1; a weak D match, TRBD1 (6 bases). V lost 2 bases to trimming and J lost 9 bases, with 11 bases between them. Germline lookup yields CDR1 MNHEY and CDR2 SVGEGT. This CDR3 spans 13 amino acids. The CDR3 spells CASSYRDIGEQFF. DNA of the CDR3: TGTGCCAGCAGTTACCGGGACATCGGTGAGCAGTTCTTC.

This clonotype was seen more than once but under ten times. The chain carries TRBV7-2 and TRBJ1-1; D gene unclear. Germline CDR1 is SGHTA and CDR2 is FQGNSA. Trimming cost V 5 bases and J 8 bases, with 9 bases left between them. This CDR3 contains 11 residues. The CDR3 spells CASSPSEEAFF. CDR3 coding DNA: TGTGCCAGCAGCCCCTCCGAGGAAGCTTTCTTT. Complete variable domain (other parts from reference TRBV7-2 and TRBJ1-1): GAGVSQSPSNKVTEKGKDVELRCDPISGHTALYWYRQSLGQGLEFLIYFQGNSAPDKSGLPSDRFSAERTGGSVSTLTIQRTQQEDSAVYLCASSPSEEAFFGQGTRLTVV.

This clonotype appeared many times. V and J are TRBV10-3 and TRBJ1-3, with unresolved D. The V gene lost 11 bases and the J gene lost 2 bases, with 13 bases spanning the gap. This CDR3 spans 13 amino acids. Germline V gives CDR1 ENHRY, CDR2 SYGVKD. CDR3 sequence reads: CAAINIPGNTIYF. The CDR3 coding sequence is TGTGCCGCTATTAATATCCCTGGAAACACCATATATTTT.

The sample holds a few counts of this clonotype. The CDR3 bases are TGCGCCAGCAGCCAAGCGGAAGGAGGGTCCTATAATTCACCCCTCCACTTT. Translating gives CASSQAEGGSYNSPLHF. The chain couples TRBV4-1 to TRBJ1-6; D gene unclear. Trimming shortened V by 1 base and J by 1 base, and 11 bases separated the two germline ends. The CDR3 length is 17 residues. Per germline, CDR1 MGHRA and CDR2 YSYEKL.

The CDR3 DNA follows: TGTGCCATCAGTGAGTCGGACGGCCGGAAAGCTTTCTTT. The encoded protein is CAISESDGRKAFF. The V call is TRBV10-3, the J call TRBJ1-1; D gene ambiguous. This CDR3 comprises 13 residues. Germline CDR1 ENHRY, CDR2 SYGVKD. V dropped 0 bases and J dropped 9 bases, with 11 bases sitting between them.

This clonotype came up a few times. The V call is TRBV11-2, the J call TRBJ2-7; D might be TRBD1 or TRBD2, each matching 5 bases. V was clipped by 3 bases and J by 0 bases, with 9 bases between them. The length of the CDR3 is 14 residues. The germline V gene has CDR1 SGHAT and CDR2 FQNNGV. The CDR3 DNA sequence: TGTGCCAGCAGCTTTGAGGGGATCTCCTACGAGCAGTACGTC. Its protein product is CASSFEGISYEQYV.

Ten or more counts support this clonotype. The chain is built from TRBV4-3 and TRBJ1-2, with D possibly matching TRBD1 (6 bases). CDR3 length: 15 residues. V dropped 6 bases and J dropped 4 bases, with 18 bases sitting between them. Germline V gives CDR1 LGHNA, CDR2 YSLEER. The CDR3 bases are TGCGCCAGCAGTCGCGGGCGGGCAGGGGCCTATGGCTACACCTTC. It translates to CASSRGRAGAYGYTF.

This rearrangement joins TRBV5-1 to TRBJ1-6; no reliable D call. This CDR3 has 14 residues. Germline values: CDR1 SGHRS, CDR2 YFSETQ. The ends were cut back, 2 bases at V and 7 bases at J, with 10 bases in the middle. CDR3 coding DNA: TGCGCCAGCAGCTTTGTCCTGGGGAATTCACCCCTCCACTTT. It translates to CASSFVLGNSPLHF.

The chain recombines TRBV10-1 with TRBJ1-2, with TRBD1 matching 7 bases. The V gene's germline CDR1 is WNHNN and CDR2 SYGVQD (reference sequence). CDR3 length: 14 residues. Trimming at V came to 2 bases and at J to 8 bases, leaving 8 bases not matched to a gene. CDR3 sequence reads: CASSEHRQGEGYTF. CDR3 nucleotides: TGCGCCAGCAGTGAGCATCGACAGGGTGAGGGCTACACCTTC.

This clonotype has ten or more counts. The chain has TRBV18 and TRBJ1-5; D gene uncertain. The CDR3 length is 14 residues. V dropped 5 bases and J dropped 3 bases, with 11 bases sitting between them. CDR1 is KGHSH and CDR2 is LQKENI in the germline V gene. CDR3 protein: CASSSRTLNQPQHF. The CDR3 coding sequence is TGTGCCAGCTCATCAAGGACTCTCAATCAGCCCCAGCATTTT.

This clonotype turned up a few times. This chain uses TRBV7-2 with TRBJ2-1; TRBD2 is a possible D gene (6 bases). V lost 4 bases and J lost 8, with 12 bases in between. Germline V gene lookup returns CDR1 SGHTA and CDR2 FQGNSA. The CDR3 contains 13 residues. The chain's CDR3 is CASSSGPGDEQFF. Here the CDR3 DNA reads TGTGCCAGCAGCTCGGGTCCGGGGGATGAGCAGTTCTTC.

J is TRBJ1-5 and V is TRBV9; TRBD1 is a possible D gene (6 bases). There are 15 residues in the CDR3. Trimming removed 2 bases from V and 0 bases from J, with 9 bases in between. CDR1 and CDR2 (germline): SGDLS, YYNGEE. The CDR3 is CASSVGAYSNQPQHF. The CDR3 DNA reads TGTGCCAGCAGCGTGGGGGCATATAGCAATCAGCCCCAGCATTTT. The full variable domain, its missing parts supplied by reference TRBV9 and TRBJ1-5, is DSGVTQTPKHLITATGQRVTLRCSPRSGDLSVYWYQQSLDQGLQFLIQYYNGEERAKGNILERFSAQQFPDLHSELNLSSLELGDSALYFCASSVGAYSNQPQHFGDGTRLSIL.

The gene calls are TRBV20-1 and TRBJ1-4; D remains ambiguous. V lost 0 bases, J lost 7 bases, and 12 bases lay in between. CDR1 is DFQATT, CDR2 SNEGSKA, per germline (reference sequence). This CDR3 has 14 amino acids. This chain's CDR3 is CSARETVLGEKLFF. The CDR3 DNA follows: TGCAGTGCTAGAGAGACGGTTCTGGGTGAAAAACTGTTTTTT.

This clonotype has a handful of counts. The chain combines TRBV19 with TRBJ2-5; D gene unclear. This CDR3 is built from 13 residues. Germline loops: CDR1 LNHDA, CDR2 SQIVND (reference sequence). Trimming removed 6 bases from V and 2 bases from J, with 10 bases in between. In DNA, the CDR3 is TGTGCCAGTAGATCGGTAGGTCAAGAGACCCAGTACTTC. Protein: CASRSVGQETQYF.

This clonotype was seen at least ten times. The CDR3 coding sequence is TGTGCCAGCAGTTACCCCGCGACAGCCTACAATGAGCAGTTCTTC. It codes for CASSYPATAYNEQFF. The rearrangement links TRBV6-6 to TRBJ2-1, with D possibly matching TRBD1 (5 bases). Germline V gene lookup returns CDR1 MNHNY and CDR2 SVGAGI (reference sequence). Trimming took 2 bases from V and 2 from J, leaving 10 bases between them. The CDR3 spans 15 residues.

This clonotype appeared a few times. The CDR3 is CASSSDRGPGNTIYF. The CDR3 nucleotides read TGTGCCAGCAGCTCCGACAGGGGGCCTGGAAACACCATATATTTT. V is TRBV7-9 and J is TRBJ1-3, with 10 bases aligning to TRBD1. This CDR3 is built from 15 residues. Per germline, CDR1 SEHNR and CDR2 FQNEAQ (reference sequence). With 4 bases clipped from V and 2 bases from J, the junction kept 2 bases outside the gene matches.